What follows describes a single T cell receptor beta chain. This table comes from immunoSEQ multiplex PCR, and its TCRdb copy is limited to in-frame clones, with some not included. Here the sample spans approximately 65,000 clones, around 85% being singletons. The sample belongs to a study of OX40 agonist ivuxolimab in advanced cancers. The germline V gene encodes CDR1 MDHEN and CDR2 SYDVKM. The CDR3 consists of 13 residues. This sequence originates from an adult with an advanced solid tumor such as melanoma, head and neck, liver or kidney cancer. The chain couples TRBV28 to TRBJ2-5, with D perhaps matching TRBD2 (6 bases). Near its end, the DNA agrees better with TRBJ2-7, so the J call may be wrong. This specimen consisted of CD4+ or CD8+ T cells sorted from blood, obtained in a trial of the OX40 agonist ivuxolimab. The chain's CDR3 is CASLAETTYEQYF. Here the CDR3 DNA reads TGTGCCAGCTTAGCGGAAACTACCTACGAGCAGTACTTC.